This paragraph covers one TCR beta chain sequence. The antigen is undetermined. This record belongs to a study of cytomegalovirus exposure and HLA in healthy donors. Across the study: The roughly 700 first-cohort repertoires shared a platform with the approximately 130 validation repertoires, as reported in a later analysis. Study results and caveats: The majority of TCR sequences were rare, yet some public TCRs appeared in many donors. The study flagged 150 to 200 TCR beta chains as cytomegalovirus-associated.

V lost 5 bases, J lost 2 bases, and 5 bases stayed unmatched. The CDR3 totals 15 residues. Germline V gives CDR1 MGHRA, CDR2 YSYEKL. The method was immunoSEQ multiplex PCR; TCRdb's version includes in-frame clones alone and lacks a portion of them. The sample carries roughly 200,000 clones, roughly 86% recorded once. Sequenced sample: PBMCs. This TCR came from a young man in good health and CMV-seropositive. The chain recombines TRBV4-1 with TRBJ2-1, with 8 bases identical to TRBD1. The CDR3 sequence: CASSAGQGPYNEQFF. CDR3 nucleotide sequence: TGCGCCAGCAGCGCCGGACAGGGACCCTACAATGAGCAGTTCTTC.